The T cell receptor (beta chain) under discussion was sequenced for a study of blood T cell repertoires in COVID-19. Study summary: The samples span acute and convalescent COVID-19 from the United States, Italy and Spain. From T cells, B-cell-depleted T cells, or PBMCs came the material, which was cDNA or gDNA.

This CDR3 is built from 15 residues. Germline V gene lookup returns CDR1 KGHSH and CDR2 LQKENI. V was trimmed by 2 bases and J by 6 bases, leaving 13 bases between them. Original handling: From reference gene primer amplification, estimates of nucleated cell counts were derived. Libraries were prepared by immunoSEQ multiplex PCR; TCRdb keeps only in-frame clonotypes and omits some of them. V, J and clone size were drawn from that table, and D and trimming were deduced from the DNA. Among tens of thousands of clones, about 80% were seen once, and the ten largest hold roughly a sixth. This chain connects TRBV18 to TRBJ2-2, with D uncertain. The clonotype was recovered from a human donor in a cohort sampled during active COVID-19. Material: peripheral blood. CDR3 nucleotides: TGTGCCAGCTCACCAGAGCCTATTAATCCCGGGGAGCTGTTTTTT. Translated, it gives CASSPEPINPGELFF.